This T cell receptor (beta chain) was recovered during a study of T cell clonotyping in hematopoietic cell transplantation. Study-level points and caveats: No sorting was done, leaving CD4 and CD8 contributions mixed. Higher Inverse Simpson Index values in graft donor and pretransplant recipient predicted broader posttransplant TCR diversity. After transplant, recipient diversity fell while pathologically expanded clonotypes grew through day 180.

As for this clone: Its cognate antigen is unknown.

Blood collection times were about day -28 and days 30, 100, 180 posttransplant. TCRdb's table, derived via immunoSEQ multiplex PCR, lists solely in-frame clones and lacks some. The table includes about 5,600 clones, around 71% detected once. The CDR3 sequence is 14 residues long. V lost 3 bases to trimming and J lost 4 bases, with 14 bases between them. The germline CDR1 and CDR2 sequences are SGDLS and YYNGEE. The material sequenced was PBMCs, taken 180 days after allogeneic stem cell transplant. This rearrangement joins TRBV9 to TRBJ2-7; perhaps TRBD1 as D (5 bases). This TCR came from a male patient in his fifties or sixties who had an allogeneic stem cell transplant from an unrelated donor, so the T cells may come from the graft donor. Some clones in this sample may be carry-over from other donors' samples. The chain's CDR3 is CASSAGQGVYEQYF. The CDR3 DNA reads as TGTGCCAGCAGCGCCGGGCAGGGTGTATACGAGCAGTACTTC.